This T cell receptor (beta chain) appears in the sequencing data of a study of liver allograft versus peripheral blood T cells. Across the study: Recipients' peripheral blood served as the comparator for T cell receptor repertoires in transplanted livers. Whole-study results and caveats: Inside liver allografts, T cell receptor repertoires reportedly diverged from the repertoires found in peripheral blood.

The CDR3 has 13 amino acids. Germline trimming cut 4 bases from V and 7 bases from J; bases unmatched to any gene: 3. Germline V gives CDR1 ENHRY, CDR2 SYGVKD. Ten or more counts support this clonotype. The antigen is not known. MiXCR, applied by TCRdb to the reads, yields one record per CDR3 protein. Of some 6,500 distinct CDR3 sequences in the sample, 15% to 20% are singletons; the top ten hold 45% to 60%. This TCR derives from a human patient who had a liver transplant. Some T cells may trace back to the graft donor. The chain employs TRBV10-3 and TRBJ1-2, with 10 bases aligning to TRBD1. Here the CDR3 reads CAISGTGGRGYTF. DNA of the CDR3: TGTGCCATCAGTGGGACAGGGGGTCGTGGCTACACCTTC.